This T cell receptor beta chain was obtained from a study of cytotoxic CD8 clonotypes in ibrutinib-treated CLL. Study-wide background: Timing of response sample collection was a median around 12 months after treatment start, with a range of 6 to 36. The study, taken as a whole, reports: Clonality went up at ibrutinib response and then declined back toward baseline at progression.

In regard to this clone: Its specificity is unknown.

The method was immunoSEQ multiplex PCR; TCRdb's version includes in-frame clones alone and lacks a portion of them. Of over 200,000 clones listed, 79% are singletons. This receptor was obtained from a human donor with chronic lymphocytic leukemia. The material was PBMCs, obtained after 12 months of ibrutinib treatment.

The CDR3 DNA reads TGTGCCAGCAGCCAAGATCCCGGACTATCCGACTACGAGCAGTACTTC. This translates into CASSQDPGLSDYEQYF. The V and J genes are TRBV4-2 and TRBJ2-7, with TRBD2 as a possible D gene (6 bases). Germline V gene data show CDR1 as LGHNA and CDR2 as YNFKEQ. The CDR3 is 16 residues long. The germline V and J ends were trimmed by 0 bases and 3 bases, with 15 bases remaining between them.